Listed below are T cell receptor beta chains from one sample, sequenced in a study of Tregs in tolerant kidney transplant recipients. Assay: immunoSEQ multiplex PCR; the TCRdb copy retains only in-frame clones and omits some. Among around 15,000 clones listed, about four fifths were seen once. Specimen: Tregs from blood, collected before the transplant. The receptors stem from a human donor who received a combined kidney and bone marrow transplant. Each CDR3 is given with its conserved first and last residue. Each record gives: D gene, clone size, CDR3 length, V gene, J gene, CDR3 protein, CDR3 DNA. The D gene is left open where the match is weak. Only some rows state a clone size, as once, few, many or a class for expanded clones.

D: TRBD2
size: -
length: 17
V: TRBV10-1
J: TRBJ2-3
CDR3: CASSESVGGGATDTQYF
DNA: TGCGCCAGCAGTGAGTCCGTCGGCGGGGGGGCGACAGATACGCAGTATTTT

D: TRBD1
size: few
length: 17
V: TRBV19
J: TRBJ2-1
CDR3: CASSIGWTGGAGNEQFF
DNA: TGTGCCAGTAGTATAGGTTGGACAGGGGGCGCCGGGAATGAGCAGTTCTTC

D: TRBD1
size: -
length: 13
V: TRBV9
J: TRBJ2-7
CDR3: CASSGTGLDEQYF
DNA: TGTGCCAGCAGCGGGACAGGGCTCGACGAGCAGTACTTC

D: -
size: few
length: 14
V: TRBV10-2
J: TRBJ2-7
CDR3: CASSESSGAYEQYF
DNA: TGCGCCAGCAGTGAGTCCTCGGGGGCCTACGAGCAGTACTTC

D: TRBD2
size: once
length: 17
V: TRBV27
J: TRBJ2-2
CDR3: CASSFSSGGAWVGELFF
DNA: TGTGCCAGCAGTTTTTCTAGCGGGGGGGCTTGGGTCGGGGAGCTGTTTTTT

D: -
size: -
length: 15
V: TRBV5-1
J: TRBJ1-1
CDR3: CASSVSGGLNTEAFF
DNA: TGCGCCAGCAGCGTCTCGGGGGGTCTGAACACTGAAGCTTTCTTT

D: TRBD2
size: -
length: 15
V: TRBV4-2
J: TRBJ2-5
CDR3: CASSLSGGAQETQYF
DNA: TGTGCCAGCAGCCTGAGCGGGGGGGCCCAAGAGACCCAGTACTTC

D: -
size: -
length: 13
V: TRBV7-2
J: TRBJ1-1
CDR3: CASSFSERAEAFF
DNA: TGTGCCAGCAGCTTTTCCGAAAGAGCTGAAGCTTTCTTT

D: TRBD1
size: -
length: 15
V: TRBV5-1
J: TRBJ2-7
CDR3: CASSWNRGRSYEQYF
DNA: TGCGCCAGCAGCTGGAACAGGGGTCGCTCCTACGAGCAGTACTTC

D: TRBD1
size: -
length: 13
V: TRBV28
J: TRBJ1-2
CDR3: CASLRGRSYGYTF
DNA: TGTGCCAGCCTCAGGGGGCGCAGCTATGGCTACACCTTC

D: -
size: -
length: 16
V: TRBV6-1
J: TRBJ2-7
CDR3: CASSEKGGQGAYEQYF
DNA: TGTGCCAGCAGTGAGAAGGGGGGGCAGGGGGCATACGAGCAGTACTTC

D: TRBD2
size: once
length: 18
V: TRBV7-2
J: TRBJ2-6
CDR3: CASRVDSGANSGANVLTF
DNA: TGTGCCAGCAGGGTTGATAGCGGGGCCAACTCTGGGGCCAACGTCCTGACTTTC

D: TRBD2
size: -
length: 15
V: TRBV7-2
J: TRBJ2-7
CDR3: CASSASGTRIGEQYF
DNA: TGTGCCAGCAGCGCCTCCGGGACTAGGATCGGCGAGCAGTACTTC

D: TRBD1
size: -
length: 16
V: TRBV19
J: TRBJ1-5
CDR3: CASREQGAAGNQPQHF
DNA: TGTGCCAGTAGAGAACAGGGGGCGGCGGGAAATCAGCCCCAGCATTTT

D: TRBD2
size: -
length: 15
V: TRBV29-1
J: TRBJ2-7
CDR3: CSVEGTSGSSYEQYF
DNA: TGCAGCGTTGAAGGGACTAGCGGGAGCTCCTACGAGCAGTACTTC

D: TRBD1
size: -
length: 16
V: TRBV11-1
J: TRBJ2-3
CDR3: CASSYTGTGGPDTQYF
DNA: TGTGCCAGCAGTTATACCGGGACAGGGGGACCAGATACGCAGTATTTT

D: -
size: -
length: 13
V: TRBV6-5
J: TRBJ1-2
CDR3: CASRGTKNYGYTF
DNA: TGTGCCAGCAGAGGGACAAAAAACTATGGCTACACCTTC

D: -
size: -
length: 14
V: TRBV5-1
J: TRBJ2-2
CDR3: CASNQQGNTGELFF
DNA: TGCGCCAGCAATCAACAGGGGAACACCGGGGAGCTGTTTTTT

D: TRBD1
size: -
length: 14
V: TRBV11-2
J: TRBJ2-7
CDR3: CASSLEDRAYQQYF
DNA: TGTGCCAGCAGCCTTGAGGACAGGGCATACCAGCAGTACTTC

D: -
size: few
length: 13
V: TRBV21-1
J: TRBJ1-3
CDR3: CASPGQGSYTIYF
DNA: TGTGCCAGCCCGGGACAGGGGAGTTACACCATATATTTT

D: TRBD2
size: -
length: 17
V: TRBV14
J: TRBJ2-3
CDR3: CASSQDRGLAGGGTQYF
DNA: TGTGCCAGCAGCCAAGATCGGGGGCTAGCGGGCGGTGGTACGCAGTATTTT

D: -
size: -
length: 16
V: TRBV7-2
J: TRBJ1-5
CDR3: CASSAGTPMGNQPQHF
DNA: TGTGCCAGCAGCGCGGGGACTCCGATGGGCAATCAGCCCCAGCATTTT

D: -
size: -
length: 14
V: TRBV9
J: TRBJ2-1
CDR3: CASSVTLLGGEQFF
DNA: TGTGCCAGCAGCGTCACCCTCCTAGGAGGTGAGCAGTTCTTC

D: -
size: -
length: 15
V: TRBV14
J: TRBJ2-5
CDR3: CASSPLGTPAGTQYF
DNA: TGTGCCAGCAGCCCCCTCGGGACTCCCGCGGGGACCCAGTACTTC

D: TRBD1
size: -
length: 16
V: TRBV27
J: TRBJ1-4
CDR3: CASSSHQGGTNEKLFF
DNA: TGTGCCAGCAGTTCACATCAGGGGGGAACTAATGAAAAACTGTTTTTT

D: TRBD2
size: -
length: 16
V: TRBV18
J: TRBJ2-1
CDR3: CASSPPVASGRDEQFF
DNA: TGTGCCAGCTCACCACCGGTGGCTAGCGGGAGGGATGAGCAGTTCTTC

D: TRBD1
size: -
length: 18
V: TRBV2
J: TRBJ2-7
CDR3: CASSERGQGRLGLGEQYF
DNA: TGTGCCAGCAGTGAACGGGGACAGGGCCGGCTCGGGCTAGGCGAGCAGTACTTC

D: TRBD1
size: -
length: 16
V: TRBV5-1
J: TRBJ1-1
CDR3: CASSPGTVLGNTEAFF
DNA: TGCGCCAGCAGCCCGGGGACAGTCCTAGGGAACACTGAAGCTTTCTTT

D: TRBD1
size: -
length: 16
V: TRBV15
J: TRBJ2-5
CDR3: CATSRRDRAFGETQYF
DNA: TGTGCCACCAGCAGAAGGGACAGGGCATTCGGAGAGACCCAGTACTTC

D: -
size: -
length: 15
V: TRBV28
J: TRBJ1-3
CDR3: CASSLSTGSGNTIYF
DNA: TGTGCCAGCAGTTTATCGACAGGCTCTGGAAACACCATATATTTT

D: TRBD1
size: -
length: 15
V: TRBV4-1
J: TRBJ1-5
CDR3: CASSQGVKGAGAQHF
DNA: TGCGCCAGCAGCCAAGGTGTGAAGGGGGCAGGGGCCCAGCATTTT

D: -
size: -
length: 13
V: TRBV11-2
J: TRBJ1-1
CDR3: CASSLGNGGEAFF
DNA: TGTGCCAGCAGCTTAGGTAATGGGGGGGAAGCTTTCTTT

D: TRBD1
size: once
length: 16
V: TRBV18
J: TRBJ2-5
CDR3: CASSHPGQRYQETQYF
DNA: TGTGCCAGCTCACACCCGGGACAGCGGTACCAAGAGACCCAGTACTTC

D: -
size: -
length: 11
V: TRBV2
J: TRBJ2-7
CDR3: CASGLNYEQYF
DNA: TGTGCCAGTGGACTAAACTACGAGCAGTACTTC

D: TRBD1
size: -
length: 14
V: TRBV11-2
J: TRBJ1-1
CDR3: CASSPVDRATEAFF
DNA: TGTGCCAGCAGCCCAGTGGACAGGGCCACTGAAGCTTTCTTT

D: TRBD1
size: -
length: 13
V: TRBV18
J: TRBJ1-1
CDR3: CASSRDRDTEAFF
DNA: TGTGCCAGCTCCAGGGACAGGGACACTGAAGCTTTCTTT

D: -
size: -
length: 11
V: TRBV6-5
J: TRBJ1-2
CDR3: CASSPGRGYTF
DNA: TGTGCCAGCAGCCCAGGGCGCGGCTACACCTTC

D: TRBD1
size: few
length: 15
V: TRBV7-9
J: TRBJ1-2
CDR3: CASSPGQAAWDGYTF
DNA: TGTGCCAGCAGCCCCGGACAGGCTGCTTGGGATGGCTACACCTTC

D: -
size: -
length: 13
V: TRBV10-1
J: TRBJ1-1
CDR3: CASRKTWATEAFF
DNA: TGCGCCAGCAGGAAAACTTGGGCCACTGAAGCTTTCTTT

D: TRBD2
size: -
length: 19
V: TRBV7-9
J: TRBJ2-1
CDR3: CASRTGGVAGSVGYNEQFF
DNA: TGTGCCAGCAGAACAGGAGGGGTAGCGGGATCGGTGGGGTACAATGAGCAGTTCTTC

D: -
size: few
length: 14
V: TRBV4-1
J: TRBJ1-1
CDR3: CASSYYEGDTEAFF
DNA: TGCGCCAGCAGCTATTACGAAGGGGACACTGAAGCTTTCTTT

D: -
size: few
length: 15
V: TRBV2
J: TRBJ2-3
CDR3: CASINGGGPTDTQYF
DNA: TGTGCCAGCATCAATGGGGGGGGCCCCACAGATACGCAGTATTTT

D: TRBD2
size: -
length: 16
V: TRBV28
J: TRBJ2-5
CDR3: CASRTPGLGAQETQYF
DNA: TGTGCCAGCAGGACGCCGGGACTAGGCGCCCAAGAGACCCAGTACTTC

D: -
size: -
length: 12
V: TRBV6-4
J: TRBJ1-5
CDR3: CATQGLGGPQHF
DNA: TGTGCCACCCAGGGTTTGGGAGGGCCCCAGCATTTT

D: TRBD2
size: -
length: 14
V: TRBV6-6
J: TRBJ2-7
CDR3: CASSPIAGAYEQYF
DNA: TGTGCCAGCAGCCCCATAGCGGGAGCCTACGAGCAGTACTTC

D: -
size: -
length: 13
V: TRBV5-1
J: TRBJ2-7
CDR3: CASSLLQGYEQYF
DNA: TGCGCCAGCAGCTTGCTGCAGGGCTACGAGCAGTACTTC

D: TRBD1
size: -
length: 16
V: TRBV5-1
J: TRBJ1-1
CDR3: CASSLGDSTKGTEAFF
DNA: TGCGCCAGCAGCTTAGGGGACAGCACAAAGGGGACTGAAGCTTTCTTT

D: -
size: -
length: 13
V: TRBV25-1
J: TRBJ2-5
CDR3: CASSDSYQETQYF
DNA: TGTGCCAGCAGTGACTCGTACCAAGAGACCCAGTACTTC

D: -
size: -
length: 13
V: TRBV5-4
J: TRBJ1-1
CDR3: CASKAPTAARAFF
DNA: TGTGCCAGCAAAGCCCCCACCGCGGCGCGGGCTTTCTTT

D: TRBD1
size: once
length: 14
V: TRBV5-1
J: TRBJ1-2
CDR3: CASSQVRQGMGYTF
DNA: TGCGCCAGCAGCCAGGTCCGACAGGGAATGGGCTACACCTTC

D: TRBD2
size: -
length: 15
V: TRBV30
J: TRBJ2-1
CDR3: CAWSVAGGLYNEQFF
DNA: TGTGCCTGGAGTGTGGCGGGAGGCCTCTACAATGAGCAGTTCTTC